This TCR beta chain was identified during a study of molecular identifiers for immune sequencing clone quantification (dated by TCRdb to between 2018 and 2020). Broadly, across the study: In a replicate experiment, RNA from roughly 20,000 or 100,000 naive CD8 T cells was split into five aliquots, four of which were sequenced. CD8 T cells were used in a methods study to benchmark molecular-identifier clustering-based TCR repertoire sequencing (MIDCIRS) and TCR RNA copy counting.

The investigation overall reported the following: Modeling indicated about 3 TCR RNA copies recovered per cell, compared with 7.5 to 10 by digital PCR, which implies a capture efficiency of about 31%. When barcode sub-clustering was left out, chimeric consensus sequences inflated TCR diversity, with chimeras reaching as high as 47%. In CMV-specific effector cells, clones with more than 20 RNA copies contained over 98% of molecules, whereas in naive cells such clones contained under 1% of molecules. Spiked-in Jurkat TCR RNA equivalent to a single cell was reported to be detectable even among some 910,000 naive CD8 T cells. The sizes of highly expanded clones could end up underestimated when identical TCR molecules share a barcode. The naive libraries included spiked-in Jurkat TCR RNA (more than nine copies' worth), and this Jurkat TCR RNA is not part of the donor repertoire.

The table lists this clonotype with a count of one. The clone's antigen remains unknown. A much larger clone lies a single base off, so this may be a read error. From its cysteine to its phenylalanine, the CDR3 spans 17 amino acids. Only CDR3 DNA is held: 51 bases, read in frame from base 1. V loses 4 bases, J loses 3 bases, and the germline ends lie 21 bases apart. The germline V gene supplies CDR1 SGHVS and CDR2 FQNEAQ. Libraries were made using PCR. The sequencer was a NextSeq 500. Bulk TCR libraries were made following a previously described method, with the TCR primers given in Table S5. Total RNA was purified with the Qiagen AllPrep DNA/RNA kit. Before any analysis, reads coming from multiple sequencing runs of the same library were combined into one pool. Concerning the study's data processing: Reads were retained only if the reads had an exact TCR constant sequence, and the retained reads were trimmed to 150 nt and grouped according to their 12-nt molecular barcodes. Reads within each barcode group were sub-clustered using a 15% Levenshtein threshold, and quality-weighted consensus sequences were constructed for each RNA molecule. Non-functional sequences were removed, as were lower-count sequences one edit away from another. Barcode sub-clusters with fewer than 20% of the maximum read count were removed, based on fitting two negative binomial distributions. TCRdb trimmed the raw reads at Q25, called clones with MiXCR and kept productive beta chains. Rows matching on CDR3 protein sequence are summarized as one entry with the most common DNA and genes. The V and J calls were determined by TCRdb, not by the authors. Within this sample are around 480,000 distinct CDR3 sequences, with around 23% of them counted one time only. Of the sample, over 0.6% falls within the top ten clones.

Libraries of naive CD8 T cells were built from approximately 22,000 to 940,000 sorted cells, with 10%, 30% or 50% of the purified RNA used. Naive CD8 T cells were FACS-sorted as CD8+CD4-CCR7+CD45RA+ on a BD FACSAria II into RLT Plus buffer. To test detection sensitivity, Jurkat RNA equivalent to about eleven TCR copies was spiked into samples of about 18,000-1,000,000 naive CD8 T cells. CD8 T cells were enriched using RosetteSep CD8+ T Cell Enrichment Cocktail and Ficoll-Paque, and the enriched cells then underwent ACK red cell lysis. The sequence joins TRBV7-8 to TRBJ1-1, and perhaps TRBD1 as D gene, on 5 matching bases. This sequence originates from a human donor in good health. Some libraries in this study had Jurkat cell RNA spiked in. The sample taken for sequencing was naive CD8+ T cells from blood, with Jurkat cell RNA spiked in. This sample's cell subset or site label indicates: FACS-sorted CD8+CD4-CCR7+CD45RA+ naive T cells. This receptor carries the CDR3 CASSSGGLRPGDTEAFF. The DNA sequence is given as TGTGCCAGCAGCTCAGGCGGACTACGCCCGGGGGACACTGAAGCTTTCTTT.